This is a list of T cell receptor beta chains from one sample in a study of blood T cell repertoires in COVID-19. Repertoires were generated with immunoSEQ multiplex PCR, while TCRdb's copy carries only in-frame clones and drops some. The data hold under 150,000 clones, with more than 60% observed a single time. The sequenced sample was peripheral blood. The source is an elderly man with acute or convalescent COVID-19. CDR3s include the opening cysteine and the closing phenylalanine or tryptophan. Each record gives: D gene, V gene, J gene, clone size, CDR3 DNA, CDR3 protein. The D gene is left open where the match is weak. A row's size may be missing; if present it is once, few, many or a size class.

D: -; V: TRBV18; J: TRBJ1-2; size: -; DNA: TGTGCCAGCTCACCATTCCGGGACATGGATGGCTACACCTTC; CDR3: CASSPFRDMDGYTF
D: -; V: TRBV19; J: TRBJ1-1; size: -; DNA: TGTGCCAGTAGATTGAGGGGAGCGGGCGCTGAAGCTTTCTTT; CDR3: CASRLRGAGAEAFF
D: -; V: TRBV12-3/TRBV12-4; J: TRBJ1-1; size: -; DNA: TGTGCCAGCAGTTTCCAGGGGCTCACTGAAGCTTTCTTT; CDR3: CASSFQGLTEAFF
D: -; V: TRBV2; J: TRBJ1-2; size: few; DNA: TGTGCCAGCAGTGAAACCGGCAGACTTGATGGCTACACCTTC; CDR3: CASSETGRLDGYTF
D: TRBD1; V: TRBV18; J: TRBJ1-1; size: -; DNA: TGTGCCAGCTCACCACTTCAGGGGGGCACTGAAGCTTTCTTT; CDR3: CASSPLQGGTEAFF
D: TRBD1; V: TRBV19; J: TRBJ1-2; size: -; DNA: TGTGCCAGTAGCGATAAGGACAGGGTTTGGTTTGGCTACACCTTC; CDR3: CASSDKDRVWFGYTF
D: -; V: TRBV7-8; J: TRBJ1-2; size: once; DNA: TGTGCCAGCAGCTCCAAAGAGGTGGACACGGTCTACACCTTC; CDR3: CASSSKEVDTVYTF
D: -; V: TRBV18; J: TRBJ2-7; size: -; DNA: TGTGCCAGCTCATCCAGGGACAACTCCTACGAGCAGTACTTC; CDR3: CASSSRDNSYEQYF
D: TRBD1; V: TRBV7-2; J: TRBJ2-1; size: -; DNA: TGTGCCAGCAGCTCAAGACAGGGGGCTGGCAATGAGCAGTTCTTC; CDR3: CASSSRQGAGNEQFF
D: TRBD2; V: TRBV18; J: TRBJ2-1; size: -; DNA: TGTGCCAGCTCCCCTAGCGGGGCCTACAATGAGCAGTTCTTC; CDR3: CASSPSGAYNEQFF
D: TRBD1; V: TRBV28; J: TRBJ2-7; size: few; DNA: TGTGCCAGCAGGGGTGGACTGGGACAGACCTACGAGCAGTACTTC; CDR3: CASRGGLGQTYEQYF
D: TRBD2; V: TRBV7-2; J: TRBJ2-7; size: -; DNA: TGTGCCAGCAGCTTAGTGGGACTAGCGGTGATCAGCTCCTACGAGCAGTACTTC; CDR3: CASSLVGLAVISSYEQYF
D: -; V: TRBV9; J: TRBJ2-5; size: -; DNA: TGTGCCAGCAGCACCACCGGAGAGACCCAGTACTTC; CDR3: CASSTTGETQYF
D: TRBD1; V: TRBV9; J: TRBJ1-3; size: -; DNA: TGTGCCAGCAGCGGGGACAGCAGCTCTGGAAACACCATATATTTT; CDR3: CASSGDSSSGNTIYF
D: TRBD1; V: TRBV7-2; J: TRBJ1-2; size: -; DNA: TGTGCCAGCAGCGCCGACAGGGTTCCGGACTATGGCTACACCTTC; CDR3: CASSADRVPDYGYTF
D: -; V: TRBV10-3; J: TRBJ1-5; size: -; DNA: TGTGCCATCAGTGACCTATCCCAGGGATGGCCCCAGCATTTT; CDR3: CAISDLSQGWPQHF
D: TRBD2; V: TRBV4-3; J: TRBJ2-1; size: -; DNA: TGCGCCAGCAGCCACCGAATGTGGGGGGGGGATGAGCAGTTCTTC; CDR3: CASSHRMWGGDEQFF
D: -; V: TRBV18; J: TRBJ1-1; size: -; DNA: TGTGCCAGCTCACCGGCGGGGGGGAACACTGAAGCTTTCTTT; CDR3: CASSPAGGNTEAFF
D: -; V: TRBV9; J: TRBJ1-2; size: -; DNA: TGTGCCAGCAGCGTAAGCGTGGGGAGTAGCCCCAGTGGCTACACCTTC; CDR3: CASSVSVGSSPSGYTF
D: TRBD1; V: TRBV10-3; J: TRBJ1-1; size: -; DNA: TGTGCCATCAACCGAGGGGGGACAGGGGGCACTGAAGCTTTCTTT; CDR3: CAINRGGTGGTEAFF
D: -; V: TRBV7-9; J: TRBJ2-3; size: many; DNA: TGTGCCAGCAGCCTACTTCGGACAGATACGCAGTATTTT; CDR3: CASSLLRTDTQYF
D: -; V: TRBV2; J: TRBJ2-3; size: few; DNA: TGTGCCAGCAGGGAAAGGGGAGATACGCAGTATTTT; CDR3: CASRERGDTQYF
D: -; V: TRBV28; J: TRBJ2-3; size: -; DNA: TGTGCCACCATAGTAATGGGGTCCCGGGGAAGCACAGATACGCAGTATTTT; CDR3: CATIVMGSRGSTDTQYF
D: TRBD1; V: TRBV24-1; J: TRBJ2-3; size: -; DNA: TGTGCCACCTCGGACAGGTCTAAGGGTAGCACAGATACGCAGTATTTT; CDR3: CATSDRSKGSTDTQYF
D: TRBD1; V: TRBV5-5; J: TRBJ1-5; size: once; DNA: TGTGCCAGCAGCTTGGTGACAGGGAGCAATCAGCCCCAGCATTTT; CDR3: CASSLVTGSNQPQHF
D: TRBD2; V: TRBV11-2; J: TRBJ2-5; size: -; DNA: TGTGCCAGCAGCTTATCCCCTAGCGGGGGCTTGGAGACCCAGTACTTC; CDR3: CASSLSPSGGLETQYF
D: TRBD1; V: TRBV19; J: TRBJ2-7; size: -; DNA: TGTGCCAGTAGCTCCCACCCTTCATGGACAGGGGGAAACTACGAGCAGTACTTC; CDR3: CASSSHPSWTGGNYEQYF
D: TRBD2; V: TRBV5-4; J: TRBJ2-5; size: -; DNA: TGTGCCAGCAGCCGGGGAGGGGAGACCCAGTACTTC; CDR3: CASSRGGETQYF
D: -; V: TRBV3-1/TRBV3-2; J: TRBJ2-3; size: -; DNA: TGTGCCAGCAGCCAAGGGGGAGGTACGCAGTATTTT; CDR3: CASSQGGGTQYF
D: TRBD1; V: TRBV18; J: TRBJ1-1; size: -; DNA: TGTGCCAGCTCACCTGAATCAGGGGGCACTGAAGCTTTCTTT; CDR3: CASSPESGGTEAFF
D: TRBD1; V: TRBV6-6; J: TRBJ1-2; size: -; DNA: TGTGCCAGCAGTCTCACAGGGGGCGAAGGCTACACCTTC; CDR3: CASSLTGGEGYTF
D: -; V: TRBV6-2/TRBV6-3; J: TRBJ2-7; size: -; DNA: TGTGCCAGCAGTTACAATCAGGGGCAGCAGTACTTC; CDR3: CASSYNQGQQYF
D: -; V: TRBV4-3; J: TRBJ2-7; size: -; DNA: TGCGCCAGCAGCCATGCCTGGAGGGGGGGCCCGTACGAGCAGTACTTC; CDR3: CASSHAWRGGPYEQYF
D: -; V: TRBV6-5; J: TRBJ2-3; size: -; DNA: TGTGCCAGCAAGGATGCCAGGGGAACAGATACGCAGTATTTT; CDR3: CASKDARGTDTQYF
D: -; V: TRBV5-4; J: TRBJ2-1; size: once; DNA: TGTGCCAGCAGCTTGGATCTAGCGTCGATCTACAATGAGCAGTTCTTC; CDR3: CASSLDLASIYNEQFF
D: TRBD2; V: TRBV11-2; J: TRBJ2-1; size: medium-sized; DNA: TGTGCCAGCAGCTCGAGGACTAGCAGCGATGAGCAGTTCTTC; CDR3: CASSSRTSSDEQFF
D: -; V: TRBV5-5; J: TRBJ2-3; size: -; DNA: TGTGCCAGCAGCACGGCCGGGACACGAGGCCTAGATACGCAGTATTTT; CDR3: CASSTAGTRGLDTQYF
D: TRBD2; V: TRBV2; J: TRBJ2-2; size: few; DNA: TGTGCCAGCAGTGAGGGGGGGTACACCGGGGAGCTGTTTTTT; CDR3: CASSEGGYTGELFF
D: -; V: TRBV23-1; J: TRBJ1-5; size: few; DNA: TGCGCCAGCAGTCCCCGGACAGCCAAAAGTTACCAGCCCCAGCATTTT; CDR3: CASSPRTAKSYQPQHF
D: TRBD2; V: TRBV28; J: TRBJ2-5; size: -; DNA: TGTGCCAGCAGTTTAGTCGGGCCTAGCGGGGGGGGAGAGACCCAGTACTTC; CDR3: CASSLVGPSGGGETQYF
D: -; V: TRBV2; J: TRBJ1-2; size: -; DNA: TGTGCCAGCACTTTTACAGGTCGAGGCAACTATGGCTACACCTTC; CDR3: CASTFTGRGNYGYTF
D: -; V: TRBV7-2; J: TRBJ2-2; size: -; DNA: TGTGCCAGCAGCCTAATTCTGGACACCGGGGAGCTGTTTTTT; CDR3: CASSLILDTGELFF
D: TRBD1; V: TRBV15; J: TRBJ1-6; size: -; DNA: TGTGCCACCAGCAGGGCCGGGACAGGGGCTTCTTCACCCCTCCACTTT; CDR3: CATSRAGTGASSPLHF
D: TRBD2; V: TRBV2; J: TRBJ2-7; size: -; DNA: TGTGCCAGCAGTCGGCTAGCGGGGCTGGACGAGCAGTACTTC; CDR3: CASSRLAGLDEQYF
D: -; V: TRBV7-9; J: TRBJ2-2; size: -; DNA: TGTGCCAGCAGCTACGGGGGTGCTGGGAACACCGGGGAGCTGTTTTTT; CDR3: CASSYGGAGNTGELFF
D: -; V: TRBV5-5; J: TRBJ1-4; size: -; DNA: TGTGCCAGCACACCGGGGACTAATGAAAAACTGTTTTTT; CDR3: CASTPGTNEKLFF
D: -; V: TRBV2; J: TRBJ2-3; size: -; DNA: TGTGCCAGCGGGCCAGATACGCAGTATTTT; CDR3: CASGPDTQYF
D: TRBD1; V: TRBV2; J: TRBJ2-7; size: -; DNA: TGTGCCAGCCGTAATCCGGGACAGAACTACGAGCAGTACTTC; CDR3: CASRNPGQNYEQYF
D: TRBD1; V: TRBV7-9; J: TRBJ1-2; size: -; DNA: TGTGCCAGCAGCTTAACAGGGGTGCGGTGGGGCTACACCTTC; CDR3: CASSLTGVRWGYTF
D: -; V: TRBV7-2; J: TRBJ1-6; size: -; DNA: TGTGCCAGCAGCTTCGGGAGCAATTCACCCCTCCACTTT; CDR3: CASSFGSNSPLHF
D: -; V: TRBV5-4; J: TRBJ1-6; size: -; DNA: TGTGCCAGCAGCACTGGCGGTGACAGTAATTCACCCCTCCACTTT; CDR3: CASSTGGDSNSPLHF
D: -; V: TRBV28; J: TRBJ2-1; size: -; DNA: TGTGCCAGCAATACAGGTTCCTACAATGAGCAGTTCTTC; CDR3: CASNTGSYNEQFF
D: -; V: TRBV4-2; J: TRBJ2-6; size: -; DNA: TGTGCCAGCAGCCAAGGTCACACCTCTGGGGCCAACGTCCTGACTTTC; CDR3: CASSQGHTSGANVLTF
D: TRBD1; V: TRBV5-1; J: TRBJ2-7; size: once; DNA: TGCGCCAGCAGCTCCGGACAGGCTTCATCCTACGAGCAGTACTTC; CDR3: CASSSGQASSYEQYF
D: -; V: TRBV7-9; J: TRBJ2-1; size: -; DNA: TGTGCCAGCAGCTCACAGGGAATTCACAATGAGCAGTTCTTC; CDR3: CASSSQGIHNEQFF
D: -; V: TRBV3-1/TRBV3-2; J: TRBJ2-2; size: -; DNA: TGTGCCAGCAGCCCCCGGTTCGTTCGCGGTAACGGGGAGCTGTTTTTT; CDR3: CASSPRFVRGNGELFF
D: -; V: TRBV6-6; J: TRBJ1-3; size: -; DNA: TGTGCCAGCATCCTGGACAGTTCATCTGGAAACACCATATATTTT; CDR3: CASILDSSSGNTIYF
D: TRBD2; V: TRBV5-1; J: TRBJ2-1; size: once; DNA: TGCGCCAGCAGCGCGGCACTAGCGGGATACTACAATGAGCAGTTCTTC; CDR3: CASSAALAGYYNEQFF
D: TRBD1; V: TRBV7-8; J: TRBJ2-7; size: -; DNA: TGTGCCAGCAGCTCGGACAGGGACGGCGAGCAGTACTTC; CDR3: CASSSDRDGEQYF
D: -; V: TRBV11-2; J: TRBJ2-3; size: -; DNA: TGTGCCAGCAGCCGCGGCACAGATACGCAGTATTTT; CDR3: CASSRGTDTQYF